This T cell receptor (beta chain) derives from a study of shared clonotypes between healthy human individuals. Study background: The cohort had two women and a few men, ages 18 to 49.

At the deep level, the assay was run. Per sorted-subset replicate PCR, input was approximately 0.2 ug DNA, representing tens of thousands of T cell genomes. Method: immunoSEQ multiplex PCR; TCRdb's copy keeps in-frame clones and lacks some. Of 100,000 to 130,000 clones in the sample, about 70% were seen once. Both CD45RO+ cells and CCR7-negative CD45RA+ TemRA cells were combined to make up CD8 memory. The germline V gene has CDR1 LNHNV and CDR2 YYDKDF (reference sequence). The CDR3 spans 13 residues. V was shortened by 1 base and J by 7 bases, with 10 bases between the two germline ends. Material: memory CD8+ T cells sorted from blood. As for subset: CD45RO+ cells pooled with CCR7-negative TemRA cells. This receptor was taken from a woman younger than 45 in good health. The chain couples TRBV15 to TRBJ1-1, with TRBD1 as a possible D gene (6 bases). The CDR3 sequence is CATSRVRTDEAFF. CDR3 DNA: TGTGCCACCAGCAGAGTTAGGACAGATGAAGCTTTCTTT. The whole variable domain, filled in from reference TRBV15 and TRBJ1-1, reads DAMVIQNPRYQVTQFGKPVTLSCSQTLNHNVMYWYQQKSSQAPKLLFHYYDKDFNNEADTPDNFQSRRPNTSFCFLDIRSPGLGDTAMYLCATSRVRTDEAFFGQGTRLTVV.